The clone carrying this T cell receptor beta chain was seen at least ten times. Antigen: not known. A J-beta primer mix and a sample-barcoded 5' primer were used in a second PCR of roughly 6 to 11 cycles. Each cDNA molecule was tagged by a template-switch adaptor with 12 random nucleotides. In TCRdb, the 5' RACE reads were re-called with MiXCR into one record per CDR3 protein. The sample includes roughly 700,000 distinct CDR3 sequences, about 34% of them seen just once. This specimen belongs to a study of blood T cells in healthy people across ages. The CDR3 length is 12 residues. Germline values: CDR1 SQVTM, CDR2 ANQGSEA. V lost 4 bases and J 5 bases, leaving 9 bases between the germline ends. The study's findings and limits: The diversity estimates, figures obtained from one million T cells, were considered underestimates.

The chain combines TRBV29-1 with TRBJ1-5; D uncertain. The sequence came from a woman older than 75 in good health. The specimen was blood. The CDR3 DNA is TGCAGCGTTGGAGGGATCGATCAGCCCCAGCATTTT. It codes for CSVGGIDQPQHF.